This T cell receptor (beta chain) was captured by sequencing in a study of cytomegalovirus exposure and HLA in healthy donors. On the study more broadly: Earlier findings included approximately 120 million unique TCR beta sequences obtained from 150 million to 200 million T cells.

This clone was counted a single time. Its antigen is not known. The study's findings and limits: Some V segments, including TRBV6-2 and TRBV6-3, were excluded as indistinguishable.

Per germline, CDR1 MNHEY and CDR2 SMNVEV (reference sequence). The CDR3 length is 13 residues. With 8 bases removed from V and 1 base from J, the gap between germline ends came to 10 bases. Primers included in the PCR were 60 Vbeta and 13 Jbeta primers. Sequencing used immunoSEQ multiplex PCR; TCRdb keeps in-frame clones, though not all of them. The data show 220,000 or so clones, with approximately 70% seen just once and under 2% held by the top ten. The chain combines TRBV27 with TRBJ2-3, with D perhaps TRBD2 (5 bases). Sequenced input: PBMCs. This clonotype originated in a woman in her thirties in good health and CMV-seronegative. The chain's CDR3 is CASRLGGTDTQYF. The CDR3 DNA sequence: TGTGCCAGCCGACTCGGGGGCACAGATACGCAGTATTTT.